These T cell receptor beta chains were read from a single sample in a study of identical twins' blood T cells. One entry per CDR3 protein, called by TCRdb with MiXCR from the 5' RACE reads. The profile shows roughly 380,000 distinct CDR3 sequences, approximately 30% of them singletons. Sequenced material: PBMCs. These receptors originate from a woman between 18 and 55 years old in good health. Both conserved end residues are part of each CDR3. D genes are given only for firm matches. Clone sizes are given selectively: once, few, many, or a class where the clone is expanded.

>-|TRBJ1-1|TRBV20-1|-
CSAGSPGAGFTEAFF
TGCAGTGCTGGAAGCCCCGGGGCAGGGTTCACTGAAGCTTTCTTT
>few|TRBJ2-5|TRBV5-6|TRBD1
CASSLVDRAETQYF
TGTGCCAGCAGCTTGGTGGACAGGGCAGAGACCCAGTACTTC
>-|TRBJ1-1|TRBV14|-
CASSQAVGYTEAFF
TGTGCCAGCAGCCAAGCGGTGGGGTACACTGAAGCTTTCTTT
>few|TRBJ1-1|TRBV20-1|-
CSAPNFRDAEAFF
TGCAGTGCTCCCAATTTCAGGGACGCTGAAGCTTTCTTT
>many|TRBJ2-7|TRBV7-2|-
CASGARKLSYEQYF
TGTGCCAGCGGGGCGAGGAAACTTTCCTACGAGCAGTACTTC
>-|TRBJ2-2|TRBV5-1|TRBD1
CASSLGQGITGELFF
TGCGCCAGCAGCCTGGGACAGGGTATCACCGGGGAGCTGTTTTTT
>-|TRBJ1-2|TRBV19|-
CASFGRNYGYTF
TGTGCCAGTTTTGGAAGGAACTATGGCTACACCTTC
>few|TRBJ1-3|TRBV19|-
CASTAAGSGNTIYF
TGTGCCAGTACCGCCGCGGGGTCTGGAAACACCATATATTTT
>-|TRBJ1-1|TRBV10-3|-
CAISIGRNTEAFF
TGTGCCATCAGTATTGGGAGGAACACTGAAGCTTTCTTT
>-|TRBJ1-3|TRBV27|-
CASSLWAGAGNTIYF
TGTGCCAGCAGTTTGTGGGCTGGAGCTGGAAACACCATATATTTT
>few|TRBJ2-7|TRBV3-1|-
CASSQVSGSGYEQYF
TGTGCCAGCAGCCAAGTATCAGGGAGTGGTTACGAGCAGTACTTC
>-|TRBJ1-3|TRBV7-9|TRBD1
CASSYTTGELNTIYF
TGTGCCAGCAGCTATACAACAGGGGAATTAAACACCATATATTTT
>-|TRBJ2-1|TRBV20-1|TRBD2
CSAFAGLAGYNEQFF
TGCAGTGCGTTTGCTGGACTAGCGGGTTACAATGAGCAGTTCTTC
>-|TRBJ2-1|TRBV20-1|-
CSARESGHLENEQFF
TGCAGTGCTAGAGAAAGCGGTCACCTAGAAAATGAGCAGTTCTTC
>-|TRBJ1-6|TRBV5-1|TRBD1
CASSTGTGGSYNSPLHF
TGCGCCAGCAGCACAGGGACAGGGGGCTCCTATAATTCACCCCTCCACTTC
>-|TRBJ1-3|TRBV12-3/TRBV12-4|-
CASSPGRDSGNAIYF
TGTGCCAGCAGCCCCGGACGGGACTCTGGAAACGCCATATATTTT
>few|TRBJ2-1|TRBV6-2/TRBV6-3|-
CASSYVPSGPYNEQFF
TGTGCCAGCAGTTATGTCCCTAGTGGGCCTTACAATGAGCAGTTCTTC
>-|TRBJ1-5|TRBV6-2/TRBV6-3|-
CASSYSIRNQPQHF
TGTGCCAGCAGTTACTCGATCAGAAATCAGCCCCAGCATTTT
>-|TRBJ1-2|TRBV20-1|-
CSARSGRTPGSGYGYTF
TGCAGTGCTAGATCTGGCCGGACTCCAGGAAGCGGTTATGGCTACACCTTC
>-|TRBJ1-2|TRBV3-1|-
CASSQGTRALGSYTF
TGTGCCAGCAGCCAAGGGACGAGGGCTCTAGGAAGCTACACCTTC
>many|TRBJ1-4|TRBV20-1|-
CSASPSSPNEKLFF
TGCAGTGCTAGTCCGAGTAGCCCTAATGAAAAACTGTTTTTT
>few|TRBJ2-1|TRBV4-3|-
CASSRQPNSYNEQFF
TGCGCCAGCAGTCGACAGCCAAACTCCTACAATGAGCAGTTCTTC
>many|TRBJ2-7|TRBV19|-
CASTATGTGGEQYF
TGTGCCAGTACCGCCACAGGGACCGGGGGCGAGCAGTACTTC
>-|TRBJ1-1|TRBV29-1|-
CSVDSLNTEAFF
TGCAGCGTCGACAGCTTGAACACTGAAGCTTTCTTT
>few|TRBJ1-2|TRBV2|-
CASTAEALANYGYTF
TGTGCCAGCACCGCGGAGGCTTTAGCTAACTATGGCTACACCTTC
>-|TRBJ2-7|TRBV2|-
CAGWGTLAYEQYF
TGTGCCGGGTGGGGGACTCTCGCCTACGAGCAGTACTTC
>-|TRBJ1-4|TRBV11-2|-
CASSRASNEKLFF
TGTGCCAGCAGCCGGGCCTCTAATGAAAAACTGTTTTTT
>-|TRBJ1-4|TRBV7-9|-
CASTLGRQPNEELFF
TGTGCCAGCACCCTGGGCCGGCAGCCAAATGAAGAACTGTTTTTT
>-|TRBJ1-2|TRBV5-5|-
CASSFPTGNYGYTF
TGTGCCAGCAGCTTTCCGACGGGGAACTATGGCTACACCTTC
>few|TRBJ2-7|TRBV20-1|TRBD2
CSAWTSGGLYEQYF
TGCAGTGCTTGGACTAGCGGGGGGTTATACGAGCAGTACTTC
>-|TRBJ1-4|TRBV29-1|-
CSPPRRIRKLFF
TGCAGCCCCCCTAGGAGGATTCGAAAACTGTTTTTT
>few|TRBJ1-2|TRBV5-1|-
CASSLEQGSRGYTF
TGCGCCAGCAGCTTGGAACAGGGTTCGAGGGGCTACACCTTC
>-|TRBJ1-4|TRBV19|-
CASTKEEARGELFF
TGTGCCAGTACCAAAGAGGAGGCGCGGGGAGAACTGTTTTTT
>-|TRBJ2-1|TRBV9|TRBD2
CASSVTGLAVNNEQFF
TGTGCCAGCAGCGTAACCGGGCTAGCGGTGAACAATGAGCAGTTCTTC
>few|TRBJ1-1|TRBV5-1|-
CASGRGNTEAFF
TGCGCCAGCGGAAGGGGAAACACTGAAGCTTTCTTT
>-|TRBJ1-2|TRBV19|TRBD1
CASIENRGARGYTF
TGTGCCAGTATCGAAAACAGGGGGGCGCGTGGCTACACCTTC
>few|TRBJ1-2|TRBV6-2/TRBV6-3|-
CASSYMSWLGYTF
TGTGCCAGCAGTTACATGTCTTGGTTGGGCTACACCTTC